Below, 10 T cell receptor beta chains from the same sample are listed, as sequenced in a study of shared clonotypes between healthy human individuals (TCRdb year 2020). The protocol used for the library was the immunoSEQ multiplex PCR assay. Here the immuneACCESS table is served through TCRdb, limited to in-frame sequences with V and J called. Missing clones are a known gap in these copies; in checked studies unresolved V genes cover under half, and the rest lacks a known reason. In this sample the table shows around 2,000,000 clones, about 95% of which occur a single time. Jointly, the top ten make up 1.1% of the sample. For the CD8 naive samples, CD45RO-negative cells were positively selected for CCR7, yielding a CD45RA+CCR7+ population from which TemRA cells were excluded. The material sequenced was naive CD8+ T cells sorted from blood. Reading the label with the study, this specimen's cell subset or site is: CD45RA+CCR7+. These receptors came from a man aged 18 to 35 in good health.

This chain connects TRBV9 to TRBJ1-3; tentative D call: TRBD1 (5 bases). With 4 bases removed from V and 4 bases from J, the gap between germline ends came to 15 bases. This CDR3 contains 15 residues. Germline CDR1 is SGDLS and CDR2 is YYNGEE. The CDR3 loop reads CASSPGGGNGNTIYF. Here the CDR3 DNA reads TGTGCCAGCAGCCCCGGCGGGGGGAACGGAAACACCATATATTTT.

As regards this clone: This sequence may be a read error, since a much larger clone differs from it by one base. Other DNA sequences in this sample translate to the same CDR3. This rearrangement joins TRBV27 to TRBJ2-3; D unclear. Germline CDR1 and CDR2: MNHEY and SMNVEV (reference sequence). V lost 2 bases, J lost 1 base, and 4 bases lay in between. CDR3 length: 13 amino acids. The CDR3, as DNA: TGTGCCAGCAGTTTAAGTGGCACAGATACGCAGTATTTT. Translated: CASSLSGTDTQYF.

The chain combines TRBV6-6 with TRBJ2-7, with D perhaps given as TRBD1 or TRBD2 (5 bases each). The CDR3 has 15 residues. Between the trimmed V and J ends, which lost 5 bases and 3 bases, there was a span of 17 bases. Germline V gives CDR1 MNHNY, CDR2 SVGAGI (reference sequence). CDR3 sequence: CASSAPGRGSYEQYF. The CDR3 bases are TGTGCCAGCAGTGCCCCGGGACGGGGCAGCTACGAGCAGTACTTC.

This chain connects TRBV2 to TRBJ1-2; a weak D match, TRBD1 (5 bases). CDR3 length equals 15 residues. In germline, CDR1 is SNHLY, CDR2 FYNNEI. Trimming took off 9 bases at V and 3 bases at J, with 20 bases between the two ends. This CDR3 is CASGPWGERDYGYTF. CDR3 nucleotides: TGTGCCAGTGGCCCCTGGGGGGAGAGGGACTATGGCTACACCTTC.

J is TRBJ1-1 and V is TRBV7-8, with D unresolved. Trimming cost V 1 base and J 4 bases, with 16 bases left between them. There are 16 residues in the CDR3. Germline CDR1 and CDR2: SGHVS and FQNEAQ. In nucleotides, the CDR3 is TGTGCCAGCAGCTTAGTTGTGCCCAAGGAGGGCACTGAAGCTTTCTTT. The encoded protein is CASSLVVPKEGTEAFF.

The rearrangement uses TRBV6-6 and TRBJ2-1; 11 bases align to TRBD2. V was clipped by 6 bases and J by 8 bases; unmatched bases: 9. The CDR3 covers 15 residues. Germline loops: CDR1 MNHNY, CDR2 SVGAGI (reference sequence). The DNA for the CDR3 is TGTGCCAGCAGCCCGACTAGCGGGACGAGCCATGAGCAGTTCTTC. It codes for CASSPTSGTSHEQFF.

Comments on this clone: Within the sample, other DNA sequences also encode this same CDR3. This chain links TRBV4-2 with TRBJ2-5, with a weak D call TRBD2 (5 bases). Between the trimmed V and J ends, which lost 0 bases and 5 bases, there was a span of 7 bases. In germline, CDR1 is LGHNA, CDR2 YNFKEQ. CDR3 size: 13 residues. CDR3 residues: CASSQDGGETQYF. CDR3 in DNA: TGTGCCAGCAGCCAAGATGGCGGGGAGACCCAGTACTTC.

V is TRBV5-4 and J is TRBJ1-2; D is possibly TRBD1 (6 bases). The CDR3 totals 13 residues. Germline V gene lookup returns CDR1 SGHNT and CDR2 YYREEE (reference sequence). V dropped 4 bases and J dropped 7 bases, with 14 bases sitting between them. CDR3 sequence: CASSPETGSGYTF. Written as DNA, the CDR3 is TGTGCCAGCAGCCCTGAAACAGGGTCTGGCTACACCTTC.

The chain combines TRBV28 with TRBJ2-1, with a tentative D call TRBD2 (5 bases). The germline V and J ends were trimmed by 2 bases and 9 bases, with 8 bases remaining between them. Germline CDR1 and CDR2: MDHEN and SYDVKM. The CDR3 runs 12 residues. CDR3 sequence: CASSLDGLEQFF. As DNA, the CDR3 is TGTGCCAGCAGTTTAGACGGACTTGAGCAGTTCTTC.

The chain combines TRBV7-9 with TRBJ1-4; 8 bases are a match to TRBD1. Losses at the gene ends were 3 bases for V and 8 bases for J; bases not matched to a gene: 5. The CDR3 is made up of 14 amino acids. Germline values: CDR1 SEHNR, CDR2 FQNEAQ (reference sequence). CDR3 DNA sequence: TGTGCCAGCAGCTTGCCGGGACAGGTAGAAAAACTGTTTTTT. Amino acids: CASSLPGQVEKLFF.